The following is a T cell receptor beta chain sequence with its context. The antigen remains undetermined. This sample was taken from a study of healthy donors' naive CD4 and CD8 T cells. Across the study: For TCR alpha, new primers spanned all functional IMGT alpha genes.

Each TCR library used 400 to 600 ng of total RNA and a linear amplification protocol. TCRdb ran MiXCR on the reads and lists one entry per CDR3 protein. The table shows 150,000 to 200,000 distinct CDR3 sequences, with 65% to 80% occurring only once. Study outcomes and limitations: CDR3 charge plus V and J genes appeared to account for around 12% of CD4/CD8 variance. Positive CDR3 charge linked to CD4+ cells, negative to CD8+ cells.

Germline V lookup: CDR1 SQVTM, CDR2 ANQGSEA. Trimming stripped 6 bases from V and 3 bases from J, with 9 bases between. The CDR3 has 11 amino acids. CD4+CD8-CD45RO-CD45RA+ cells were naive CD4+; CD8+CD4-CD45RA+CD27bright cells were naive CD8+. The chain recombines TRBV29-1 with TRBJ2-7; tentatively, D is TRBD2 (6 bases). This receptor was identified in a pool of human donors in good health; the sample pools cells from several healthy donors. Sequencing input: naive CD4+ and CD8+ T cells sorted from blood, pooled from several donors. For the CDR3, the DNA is TGCAGCGTAGCGGGCCTCTACGAGCAGTACTTC. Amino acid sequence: CSVAGLYEQYF.